Listed here is a single TCR beta chain. Which antigen it targets is not known. Base-call qualities are not available, and no considerably larger clone is one nucleotide away. Sorted unstimulated T cells and proliferating T cells recovered from mixed lymphocyte reactions underwent TCRbeta CDR3 sequencing. Fresh whole blood from roughly 10 HLA-typed healthy donors was used to isolate PBMCs. This specimen comes from a study of siplizumab effects on memory and regulatory T cells (dated by TCRdb to the late 2010s). Turning to the overall study: The effect of the anti-CD2 antibody siplizumab on alloreactive T-cell subsets was examined in allogeneic mixed lymphocyte reactions constructed from human PBMCs. On the study overall, not on this receptor specifically: Compared with memory T cells, unstimulated naive T cells appeared more diverse, and naive cells seemed to make a substantial contribution to the alloresponse. Sequences below about 10^-5 frequency were poorly captured, so only a minor fraction of alloreactive clones could be mapped to unstimulated subsets. About 80-96% of proliferating CD4+ or CD8+ clones could not be given a naive or memory phenotype. Of the alloreactive CD4+ clones that could be mapped, the Treg-derived share averaged approximately 69% with siplizumab compared with approximately 25% in control reactions. Whether proliferating Tregs from siplizumab cultures actually had suppressive function was not functionally confirmed. Siplizumab significantly lowered the cumulative frequency of alloreactive sequences that could be traced to unstimulated CD4+ memory T cells.

V is clipped by 10 bases and J by 7 bases, and the sequence between their germline boundaries is 20 bases long. The germline V gene yields MRHNA for CDR1 and SNTAGT for CDR2. The CDR3 has 15 amino acids, counting the end cysteine and phenylalanine. Only the CDR3 DNA is retained, 45 bases long and in frame from the first base. The library was made by the immunoSEQ multiplex PCR assay. Roughly 100,000 TCR templates per sample were assayed by the deep sequencing platform. Genomic DNA extracted from sorted T cells was the material used for TCRbeta CDR3 sequencing. Concerning the study's data processing: The R programming language was used for clonal analysis of the TCRbeta CDR3 data. Alloreactive CD4+ and CD8+ clones were defined by comparing unstimulated samples with post-reaction CFSE-low samples. Regulatory or non-regulatory origin of alloreactive CD4+ clones was assigned by matching sequences to the sorted unstimulated Treg and non-Treg repertoires. Here the immuneACCESS table is served through TCRdb, limited to in-frame sequences with V and J called. Missing clones are a known gap in these copies; in checked studies unresolved V genes cover under half, and the rest lacks a known reason. D and trimming come from the DNA, and the V and J calls and clone size come from that table. The sample has roughly 100,000 clones on record, more than 85% of them singletons. Of the sample, under 8.5% falls within the top ten clones.

The sample consisted of CD8+ T cells sorted from blood. The chain uses TRBV6-4 and TRBJ1-6; 5 matching bases give a weak D call of TRBD1. The sequence was obtained from a human donor in good health. The nucleotide sequence is given as TGTGCCAACGGTTTCCGGGACCGGCGCAATTCACCCCTCCACTTT. The translation is CANGFRDRRNSPLHF.